The next 32 T cell receptor beta chains were all read from a single sample in a study of shared clonotypes between healthy human individuals. TCRdb keeps only in-frame clones here, not all; method: immunoSEQ multiplex PCR. The table has about 330,000 clones, around 86% seen once. Sequencing was done on a sample of memory CD8+ T cells sorted from blood. Subset specified: CD45RO+ cells pooled with CCR7-negative TemRA cells. The receptor set was obtained from a man aged 18 to 30 in good health.

The chain links TRBV2 to TRBJ2-1; 9 bases are shared with TRBD2. Germline V lookup: CDR1 SNHLY, CDR2 FYNNEI. After removal of 6 bases from V and 5 bases from J, the junction contained 11 bases not matched to a gene. The CDR3 runs to 16 residues. This CDR3 reads CASSNTASGVNNEQFF. In DNA form, the CDR3 reads TGTGCCAGCAGCAATACAGCTAGCGGGGTGAACAATGAGCAGTTCTTC.

The chain is built from TRBV9 and TRBJ2-3; the D gene is possibly TRBD2 (6 bases). Looked up from germline, CDR1 is SGDLS and CDR2 is YYNGEE. Trimming removed 4 bases at V and 6 bases at J, with 9 bases between. This CDR3 is built from 12 residues. The CDR3 DNA follows: TGTGCCAGCAGCCTAGCGTGGGATACGCAGTATTTT. This encodes CASSLAWDTQYF. Combining the CDR3 with reference TRBV9 and TRBJ2-3 gives the whole variable domain DSGVTQTPKHLITATGQRVTLRCSPRSGDLSVYWYQQSLDQGLQFLIQYYNGEERAKGNILERFSAQQFPDLHSELNLSSLELGDSALYFCASSLAWDTQYFGPGTRLTVL.

V is TRBV5-6 and J is TRBJ2-7; 9 positions agree with TRBD1. Germline CDR1 is SGHDT and CDR2 is YYEEEE. Trimming at V came to 4 bases and at J to 3 bases, leaving 5 bases not matched to a gene. The CDR3 sequence is 14 residues long. The CDR3 region has the DNA TGTGCCAGCAGCAGGACAGGGGAAGGCTACGAGCAGTACTTC. Residues: CASSRTGEGYEQYF.

The J gene is TRBJ1-5, the V gene TRBV4-1; 9 positions match TRBD1. The CDR3 sequence is 16 residues long. CDR1 MGHRA and CDR2 YSYEKL come from the germline V gene. Trimming at V came to 3 bases and at J to 5 bases, leaving 8 bases not matched to a gene. For the CDR3, the DNA is TGCGCCAGCAGCCATCGAATTGGACAGGGGTATCAGCCCCAGCATTTT. This translates into CASSHRIGQGYQPQHF.

This clone was observed once. The CDR3 nucleotides are TGTGCCAGCAGTTCGCTTGGGGCCAACGTCCTGACTTTC. Its protein is CASSSLGANVLTF. The rearrangement joins TRBV6-6 to TRBJ2-6; D remains unclear. Germline loops: CDR1 MNHNY, CDR2 SVGAGI (reference sequence). V dropped 4 bases and J dropped 3 bases, with 4 bases sitting between them. The CDR3 totals 13 residues.

The chain employs TRBV9 and TRBJ2-5; 8 positions match TRBD2. The CDR3 contains 16 residues. Germline loops: CDR1 SGDLS, CDR2 YYNGEE. With 0 bases clipped from V and 5 bases from J, the junction kept 9 bases outside the gene matches. CDR3 coding DNA: TGTGCCAGCAGCGTAGCTCGAGGTAGCGGGACTGAGACCCAGTACTTC. Protein: CASSVARGSGTETQYF.

This clone showed up just once. The chain carries TRBV9 and TRBJ2-7; D assignment may be TRBD1 or TRBD2 (5 bases each). The CDR3 contains 14 residues. The germline V gene has CDR1 SGDLS and CDR2 YYNGEE. V was cut by 2 bases and J by 3 bases, with 12 bases left in between. The DNA for the CDR3 is TGTGCCAGCAGCGTTTATGAGGGGAACTACGAGCAGTACTTC. Its protein is CASSVYEGNYEQYF.

This chain joins TRBV5-4 and TRBJ2-7; D ambiguous. V was cut by 4 bases and J by 6 bases, with 11 bases left in between. Germline V CDR1 and CDR2: SGHNT, YYREEE (reference sequence). This CDR3 region has 12 residues. The CDR3: CASSPLSGEQYF. As DNA, the CDR3 is TGTGCCAGCAGCCCGTTATCGGGCGAGCAGTACTTC.

CDR3 nucleotides: TGTGCCTGGACGACCGGGACAGGGTCGAAGTTCTATGGCTACACCTTC. It translates to CAWTTGTGSKFYGYTF. The chain links TRBV30 to TRBJ1-2, with 9 bases identical to TRBD1. Per the germline V gene, CDR1 is GTSNPN and CDR2 is SVGIG (reference sequence). Trimming cost V 4 bases and J 4 bases; bases outside gene matches: 13. This CDR3 contains 16 residues. The entire variable domain, with the rest obtained from reference TRBV30 and TRBJ1-2, is as follows: SQTIHQWPATLVQPVGSPLSLECTVEGTSNPNLYWYRQAAGRGLQLLFYSVGIGQISSEVPQNLSASRPQDRQFILSSKKLLLSDSGFYLCAWTTGTGSKFYGYTFGSGTRLTVV.

The chain carries TRBV7-2 and TRBJ2-3; D gene uncertain. The V gene's germline CDR1 is SGHTA and CDR2 FQGNSA. Trimming stripped 5 bases from V and 2 bases from J, with 20 bases between. The CDR3 runs 17 residues. The CDR3 is CASSPNLDHYYTDTQYF. CDR3 DNA sequence: TGTGCCAGCAGCCCGAACCTAGACCACTATTACACAGATACGCAGTATTTT.

The chain has TRBV11-2 and TRBJ2-1; no clear D. The V end was cut by 1 base, the J end by 7 bases, with 11 bases between. CDR3 length equals 14 residues. From germline, CDR1 is SGHAT and CDR2 FQNNGV. The CDR3 DNA reads as TGTGCCAGCAGCTTAGGGCCCGGACCGAATGAGCAGTTCTTC. Translation: CASSLGPGPNEQFF.

The V call is TRBV5-1, the J call TRBJ2-1; 7 bases align to TRBD1. The germline V gene encodes CDR1 SGHRS and CDR2 YFSETQ. The trim removed 4 bases at V and 3 bases at J, leaving 7 bases unmatched. The CDR3 runs 15 residues. CDR3 DNA: TGCGCCAGCAGCCATCGAGACAGGGACTACAATGAGCAGTTCTTC. It encodes CASSHRDRDYNEQFF.

V is TRBV5-1 and J is TRBJ2-3, with 7 bases identical to TRBD2. This CDR3 region has 13 residues. The trim removed 5 bases at V and 2 bases at J, leaving 2 bases unmatched. Germline assignment: CDR1 SGHRS and CDR2 YFSETQ. CDR3 residues: CASSWDYTDTQYF. The CDR3 bases are TGCGCCAGCAGTTGGGACTACACAGATACGCAGTATTTT.

V is TRBV28 and J is TRBJ2-7; tentative D call: TRBD1 (5 bases). The germline V gene encodes CDR1 MDHEN and CDR2 SYDVKM. The V end was cut by 5 bases, the J end by 2 bases, with 22 bases between. The CDR3 spans 17 residues. The CDR3 DNA reads TGTGCCAGCAGTATTCCCCAGAATTGGGGCAGTACCTACGAGCAGTACTTC. It translates to CASSIPQNWGSTYEQYF. The whole variable domain, remainder taken from reference TRBV28 and TRBJ2-7, is DVKVTQSSRYLVKRTGEKVFLECVQDMDHENMFWYRQDPGLGLRLIYFSYDVKMKEKGDIPEGYSVSREKKERFSLILESASTNQTSMYLCASSIPQNWGSTYEQYFGPGTRLTVT.

The chain carries TRBV6-6 and TRBJ2-7; D might be TRBD1 (6 bases). This CDR3 comprises 13 residues. V was shortened by 2 bases and J by 2 bases, with 7 bases between the two germline ends. Germline CDR1 and CDR2: MNHNY and SVGAGI (reference sequence). The CDR3 DNA sequence: TGTGCCAGCAGTTACCAGGGGACCTACGAGCAGTACTTC. Encoded protein: CASSYQGTYEQYF.

The chain links TRBV5-6 to TRBJ1-6, with 7 bases aligning to TRBD1. Germline V gene data show CDR1 as SGHDT and CDR2 as YYEEEE. The CDR3 is 18 residues long. The V segment lost 4 bases and the J segment 1 base; nucleotides outside the gene matches: 11. CDR3 nucleotide sequence: TGTGCCAGCAGCCTCGGACAGGTAAAATCGTCCTATAATTCACCCCTCCACTTT. Translating gives CASSLGQVKSSYNSPLHF.

Concerning this clone itself: At the DNA level, this CDR3 is encoded by other sequences in the same sample as well. The chain carries TRBV5-6 and TRBJ2-7; D is uncertain. Germline V gives CDR1 SGHDT, CDR2 YYEEEE. CDR3 length: 12 amino acids. The V end was cut by 1 base, the J end by 1 base, with 3 bases between. The CDR3 loop is CASSLPSYEQYF. As DNA, the CDR3 is TGTGCCAGCAGCTTGCCTTCCTACGAGCAGTACTTC. Based on the CDR3 plus reference TRBV5-6 and TRBJ2-7, the full variable domain is DAGVTQSPTHLIKTRGQQVTLRCSPKSGHDTVSWYQQALGQGPQFIFQYYEEEERQRGNFPDRFSGHQFPNYSSELNVNALLLGDSALYLCASSLPSYEQYFGPGTRLTVT.

The chain employs TRBV7-9 and TRBJ2-5; 10 positions match TRBD1. The V gene end was trimmed by 6 bases and the J gene end by 4 bases; junction bases not matched to a gene: 14. Germline V gene data show CDR1 as SEHNR and CDR2 as FQNEAQ (reference sequence). The CDR3 extends over 17 amino acids. The CDR3 region is CASSYGAGTGVGETQYF. The CDR3 DNA is TGTGCCAGCAGTTACGGGGCCGGGACAGGGGTCGGAGAGACCCAGTACTTC.

CDR3 region: CASSSGETFRGYTF. The CDR3 DNA follows: TGTGCCAGCAGCTCCGGAGAGACTTTCCGCGGCTACACCTTC. V usage is TRBV7-9 and J usage is TRBJ1-2; D is uncertain. The CDR3 contains 14 residues. Trimming took 4 bases from V and 8 from J, leaving 17 bases between them. CDR1 is SEHNR and CDR2 is FQNEAQ in the germline V gene (reference sequence).

CDR3 DNA sequence: TGTGCCAGCAGCTTGGTTCGACGGACTGGGGCCAACGTCCTGACTTTC. Protein sequence: CASSLVRRTGANVLTF. The V gene is TRBV5-7, the J gene TRBJ2-6; D uncertain. TRBV5-7 is an ORF, with its function uncertain. The CDR3 is made up of 16 amino acids. V was cut by 0 bases and J by 2 bases, with 9 bases left in between.

This chain uses TRBV7-9 with TRBJ2-3; 12 nucleotides align to TRBD2. Germline values: CDR1 SEHNR, CDR2 FQNEAQ (reference sequence). With V trimmed by 1 base and J by 2 bases, 1 base remained unmatched. The CDR3 covers 16 residues. CDR3 amino acids: CASSLGLAGDTDTQYF. CDR3 sequence (DNA): TGTGCCAGCAGCTTAGGACTAGCGGGGGACACAGATACGCAGTATTTT.

This clone was recorded at least ten times. The chain joins TRBV11-1 to TRBJ2-3; 8 positions match TRBD2. The CDR3 has 14 residues. The V and J ends lost 3 bases and 4 bases, in that order; junction bases with no gene match: 3. The germline CDR1 and CDR2 sequences are SGHAT and FQDESV (reference sequence). Written as DNA, the CDR3 is TGTGCCAGCAGCTTCGCTAGCGGGTCAGATACGCAGTATTTT. It is translated as CASSFASGSDTQYF.

The chain employs TRBV6-1 and TRBJ1-6, with D possibly matching TRBD1 (5 bases). Germline CDR1 and CDR2: MNHNS and SASEGT. This CDR3 is built from 14 residues. Trimming cost V 1 base and J 13 bases, with 14 bases left between them. The CDR3 sequence is CASSEGAGRPPLHF. The CDR3 nucleotides are TGTGCCAGCAGTGAAGGGGCAGGGAGGCCGCCCCTCCACTTT.

This chain uses TRBV5-6 with TRBJ2-7; 10 bases are shared with TRBD1. This CDR3 is 13 amino acids long. V trimming: 5 bases; J trimming: 3 bases; junction bases outside the gene matches: 2. In germline, CDR1 is SGHDT, CDR2 YYEEEE. CDR3 nucleotide sequence: TGTGCCAGCAGGACAGGGGGCGGCTACGAGCAGTACTTC. This gives the protein CASRTGGGYEQYF.

The chain combines TRBV28 with TRBJ2-7; D tentatively reads TRBD1 or TRBD2 (5 bases each). The germline gives CDR1 MDHEN, CDR2 SYDVKM. The CDR3 length is 14 residues. V lost 2 bases and J 3 bases, leaving 11 bases between the germline ends. In DNA, the CDR3 is TGTGCCAGCAGTTTAGTGGGACCCTACTACGAGCAGTACTTC. Translating gives CASSLVGPYYEQYF.

As to this clone: This clone may be a read error of a much larger clone one base away. This chain uses TRBV27 with TRBJ2-7; D ambiguous. Germline loops: CDR1 MNHEY, CDR2 SMNVEV (reference sequence). This CDR3 has 13 amino acids. V dropped 2 bases and J dropped 0 bases, with 5 bases sitting between them. The CDR3 DNA is TGTGCCAGCAGTTTACAGGCCTCCTACGAGCAGTACTTC. Protein: CASSLQASYEQYF.

This chain joins TRBV21-1 and TRBJ2-3; TRBD2 is the table's D call and was not checked against the DNA. TRBV21-1 is listed as a pseudogene. The CDR3 is made up of 15 amino acids. CDR3 DNA: TGTGCCAGCAGCAAGGGTAGCGGGAGACAAGATACGCAGTATTTT. The encoded protein is CASSKGSGRQDTQYF.

The chain has TRBV7-6 and TRBJ2-7; perhaps TRBD2 as D (6 bases). The CDR3 extends over 13 amino acids. Germline V gives CDR1 SGHVS, CDR2 FNYEAQ. The V gene lost 3 bases and the J gene lost 7 bases, with 13 bases spanning the gap. Written as DNA, the CDR3 is TGTGCCAGCAGCTTTGGCGGGGCCATGGAGCAGTACTTC. It specifies CASSFGGAMEQYF.

There are a few counts of this clone. The chain joins TRBV7-8 to TRBJ1-6, with D hard to call. Trimming shortened V by 0 bases and J by 6 bases, and 3 bases separated the two germline ends. Germline assignment: CDR1 SGHVS and CDR2 FQNEAQ. This CDR3 region has 13 residues. CDR3 sequence (DNA): TGTGCCAGCAGCTTAGCGGCTAATTCACCCCTCCACTTT. It codes for CASSLAANSPLHF. The full variable domain, completed using reference TRBV7-8 and TRBJ1-6, is GAGVSQSPRYKVAKRGQDVALRCDPISGHVSLFWYQQALGQGPEFLTYFQNEAQLDKSGLPSDRFFAERPEGSVSTLKIQRTQQEDSAVYLCASSLAANSPLHFGNGTRLTVT.

The rearrangement uses TRBV29-1 and TRBJ2-5; D is uncertain. With 7 bases removed from V and 2 bases from J, the gap between germline ends came to 5 bases. Germline V gene data show CDR1 as SQVTM and CDR2 as ANQGSEA. The CDR3 totals 10 residues. The chain's CDR3 is CSAIQETQYF. CDR3 DNA: TGCAGCGCTATACAAGAGACCCAGTACTTC.

The J gene is TRBJ1-1, the V gene TRBV6-1; possibly TRBD1 for D (5 bases). Looked up from germline, CDR1 is MNHNS and CDR2 is SASEGT. The CDR3 spans 14 residues. The V end lost 3 bases, the J end lost 4 bases, and 12 bases lay between the germline ends. The CDR3 bases are TGTGCCAGCAGTGACGGACACGGTAGCACTGAAGCTTTCTTT. Its translation: CASSDGHGSTEAFF.

The rearrangement joins TRBV5-4 to TRBJ1-1; D not resolved. The CDR3 contains 13 residues. The V end lost 4 bases, the J end lost 3 bases, and 10 bases lay between the germline ends. The germline V gene encodes CDR1 SGHNT and CDR2 YYREEE (reference sequence). The CDR3 nucleotides read TGTGCCAGCAGCCGGGAGTTGGACACTGAAGCTTTCTTT. It encodes CASSRELDTEAFF.